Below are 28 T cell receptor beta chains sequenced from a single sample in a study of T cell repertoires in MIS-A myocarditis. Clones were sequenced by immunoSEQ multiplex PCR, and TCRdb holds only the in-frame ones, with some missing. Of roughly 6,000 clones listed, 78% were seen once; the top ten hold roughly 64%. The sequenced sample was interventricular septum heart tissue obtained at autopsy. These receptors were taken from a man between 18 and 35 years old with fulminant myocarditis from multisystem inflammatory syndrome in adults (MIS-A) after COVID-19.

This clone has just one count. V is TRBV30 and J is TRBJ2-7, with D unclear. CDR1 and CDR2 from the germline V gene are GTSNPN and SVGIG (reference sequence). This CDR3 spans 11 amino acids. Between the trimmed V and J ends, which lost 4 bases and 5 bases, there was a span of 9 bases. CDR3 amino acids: CAWKLRDEQYF. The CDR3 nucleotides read TGTGCCTGGAAACTACGGGACGAGCAGTACTTC.

CDR3 residues: CASSHLTTGPYSNQPQHF. For the CDR3, the DNA is TGCGCCAGCAGCCATCTAACGACAGGCCCCTATAGCAATCAGCCCCAGCATTTT. This chain connects TRBV4-3 to TRBJ1-5, with a possible D match to TRBD1 (6 bases). The CDR3 sequence is 18 residues long. Germline V gives CDR1 LGHNA, CDR2 YSLEER. Trimming left V 3 bases short and J 0 bases short, with 18 bases between.

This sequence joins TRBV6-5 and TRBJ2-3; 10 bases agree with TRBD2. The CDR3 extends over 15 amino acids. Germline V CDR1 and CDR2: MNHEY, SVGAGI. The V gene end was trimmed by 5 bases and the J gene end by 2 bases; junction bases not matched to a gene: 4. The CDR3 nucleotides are TGTGCCAGCAGTAATCTAGCGGGGGTCACAGATACGCAGTATTTT. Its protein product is CASSNLAGVTDTQYF.

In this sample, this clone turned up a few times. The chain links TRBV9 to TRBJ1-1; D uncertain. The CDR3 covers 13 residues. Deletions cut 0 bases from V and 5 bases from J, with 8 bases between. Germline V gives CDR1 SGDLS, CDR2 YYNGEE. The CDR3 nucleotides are TGTGCCAGCAGCGTAGCGACGGGGACTGAAGCTTTCTTT. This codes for CASSVATGTEAFF. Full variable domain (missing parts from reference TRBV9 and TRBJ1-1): DSGVTQTPKHLITATGQRVTLRCSPRSGDLSVYWYQQSLDQGLQFLIQYYNGEERAKGNILERFSAQQFPDLHSELNLSSLELGDSALYFCASSVATGTEAFFGQGTRLTVV.

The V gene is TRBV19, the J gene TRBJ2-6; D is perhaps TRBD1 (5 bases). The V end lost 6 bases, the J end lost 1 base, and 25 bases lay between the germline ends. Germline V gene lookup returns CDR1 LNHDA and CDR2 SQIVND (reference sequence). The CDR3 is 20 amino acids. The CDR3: CASSLTGRAGLLSGANVLTF. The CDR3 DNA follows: TGTGCCAGTAGCCTAACGGGCAGGGCTGGGCTGTTATCTGGGGCCAACGTCCTGACTTTC.

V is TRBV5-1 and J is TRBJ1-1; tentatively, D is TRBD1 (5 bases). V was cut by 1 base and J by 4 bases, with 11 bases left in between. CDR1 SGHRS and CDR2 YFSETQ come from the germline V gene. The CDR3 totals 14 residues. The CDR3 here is CASSLRKGLTEAFF. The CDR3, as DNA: TGCGCCAGCAGCTTGAGGAAGGGGCTCACTGAAGCTTTCTTT.

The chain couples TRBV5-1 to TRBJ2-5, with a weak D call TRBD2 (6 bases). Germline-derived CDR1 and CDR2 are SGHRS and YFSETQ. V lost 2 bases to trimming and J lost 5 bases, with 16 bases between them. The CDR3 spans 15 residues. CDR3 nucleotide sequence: TGCGCCAGCAGCTTCAATGGGCAGGGAGGTGAGACCCAGTACTTC. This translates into CASSFNGQGGETQYF.

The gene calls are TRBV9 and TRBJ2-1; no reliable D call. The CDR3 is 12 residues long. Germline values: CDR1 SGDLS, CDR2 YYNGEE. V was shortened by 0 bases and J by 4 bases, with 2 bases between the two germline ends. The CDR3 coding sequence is TGTGCCAGCAGCGTAGGTTACAATGAGCAGTTCTTC. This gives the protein CASSVGYNEQFF.

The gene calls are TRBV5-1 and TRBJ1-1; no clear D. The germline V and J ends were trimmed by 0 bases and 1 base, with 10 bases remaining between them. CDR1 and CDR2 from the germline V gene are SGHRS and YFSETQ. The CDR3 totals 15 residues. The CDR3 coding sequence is TGCGCCAGCAGCTTGGACGGCCGAAAGAACACTGAAGCTTTCTTT. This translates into CASSLDGRKNTEAFF. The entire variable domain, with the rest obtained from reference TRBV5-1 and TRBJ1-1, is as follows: KAGVTQTPRYLIKTRGQQVTLSCSPISGHRSVSWYQQTPGQGLQFLFEYFSETQRNKGNFPGRFSGRQFSNSRSEMNVSTLELGDSALYLCASSLDGRKNTEAFFGQGTRLTVV.

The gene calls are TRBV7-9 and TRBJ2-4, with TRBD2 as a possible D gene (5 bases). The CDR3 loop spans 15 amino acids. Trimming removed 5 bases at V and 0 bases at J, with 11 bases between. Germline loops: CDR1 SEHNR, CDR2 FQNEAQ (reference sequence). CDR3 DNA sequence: TGTGCCAGCAGCCCCGGACTCCTAGCCAAAAACATTCAGTACTTC. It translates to CASSPGLLAKNIQYF.

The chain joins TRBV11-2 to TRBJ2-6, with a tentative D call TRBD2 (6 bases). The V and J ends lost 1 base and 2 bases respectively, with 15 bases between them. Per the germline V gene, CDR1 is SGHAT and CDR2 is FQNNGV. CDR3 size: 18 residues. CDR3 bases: TGTGCCAGCAGCTTAGGCCGAGCGGGCGTGGCTGGGGCCAACGTCCTGACTTTC. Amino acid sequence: CASSLGRAGVAGANVLTF.

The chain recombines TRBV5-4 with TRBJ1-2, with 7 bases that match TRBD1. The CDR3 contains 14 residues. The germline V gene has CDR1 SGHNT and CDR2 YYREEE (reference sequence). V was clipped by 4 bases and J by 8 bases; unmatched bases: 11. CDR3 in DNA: TGTGCCAGCAGCCACCCCGACAGGGCGGGCGGCTACACCTTC. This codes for CASSHPDRAGGYTF.

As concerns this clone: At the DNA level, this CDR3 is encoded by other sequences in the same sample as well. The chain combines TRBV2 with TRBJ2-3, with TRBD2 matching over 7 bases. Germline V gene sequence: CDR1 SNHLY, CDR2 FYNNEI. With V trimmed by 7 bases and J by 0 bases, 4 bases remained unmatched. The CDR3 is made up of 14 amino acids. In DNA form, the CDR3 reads TGTGCCAGCATGTGGCGGGAGAGCACAGATACGCAGTATTTT. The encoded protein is CASMWRESTDTQYF.

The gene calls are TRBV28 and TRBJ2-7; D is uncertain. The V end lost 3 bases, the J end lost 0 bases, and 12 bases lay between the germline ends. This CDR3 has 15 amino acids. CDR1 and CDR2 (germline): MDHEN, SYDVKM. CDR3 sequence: CASSFHRRSSYEQYF. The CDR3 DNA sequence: TGTGCCAGCAGTTTCCACAGAAGGAGCTCCTACGAGCAGTACTTC.

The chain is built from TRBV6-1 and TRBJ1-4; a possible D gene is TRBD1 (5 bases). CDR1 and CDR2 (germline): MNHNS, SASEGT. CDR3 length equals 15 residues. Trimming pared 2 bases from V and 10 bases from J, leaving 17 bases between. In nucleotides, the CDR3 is TGTGCCAGCAGTGAATTCTCATATTCGGGGGGAAAACTGTTTTTT. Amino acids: CASSEFSYSGGKLFF.

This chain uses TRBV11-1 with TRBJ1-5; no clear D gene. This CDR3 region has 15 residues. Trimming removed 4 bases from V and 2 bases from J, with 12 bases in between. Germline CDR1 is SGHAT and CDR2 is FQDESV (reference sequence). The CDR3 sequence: CASSCLKLGNQPQHF. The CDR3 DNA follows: TGTGCCAGCAGCTGCCTTAAGTTAGGCAATCAGCCCCAGCATTTT.

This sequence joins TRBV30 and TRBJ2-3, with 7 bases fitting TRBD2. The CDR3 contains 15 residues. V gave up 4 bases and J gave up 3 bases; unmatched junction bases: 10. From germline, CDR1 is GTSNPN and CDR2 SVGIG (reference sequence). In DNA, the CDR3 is TGTGCCTGGAATTTACGGGGGGTAGTAACAGATACGCAGTATTTT. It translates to CAWNLRGVVTDTQYF.

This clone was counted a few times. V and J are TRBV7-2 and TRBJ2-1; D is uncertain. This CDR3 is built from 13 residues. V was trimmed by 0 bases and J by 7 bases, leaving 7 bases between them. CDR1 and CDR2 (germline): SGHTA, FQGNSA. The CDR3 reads CASSLARSNEQFF. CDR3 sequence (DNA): TGTGCCAGCAGCTTAGCTAGATCAAATGAGCAGTTCTTC.

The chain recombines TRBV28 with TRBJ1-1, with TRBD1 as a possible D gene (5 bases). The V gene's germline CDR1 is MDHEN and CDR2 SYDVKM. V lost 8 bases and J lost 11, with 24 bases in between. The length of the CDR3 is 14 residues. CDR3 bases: TGTGCCAGCTACACTTCGGGGGGGTGGACGGAGGCTTTCTTT. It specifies CASYTSGGWTEAFF.

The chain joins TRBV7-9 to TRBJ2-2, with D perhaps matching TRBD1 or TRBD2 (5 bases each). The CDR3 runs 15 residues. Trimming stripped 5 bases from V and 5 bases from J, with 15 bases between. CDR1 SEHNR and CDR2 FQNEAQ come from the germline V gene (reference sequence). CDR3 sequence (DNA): TGTGCCAGCAGCCCCAGAGGGGTCAAAACCGGGGAGCTGTTTTTT. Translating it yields CASSPRGVKTGELFF.

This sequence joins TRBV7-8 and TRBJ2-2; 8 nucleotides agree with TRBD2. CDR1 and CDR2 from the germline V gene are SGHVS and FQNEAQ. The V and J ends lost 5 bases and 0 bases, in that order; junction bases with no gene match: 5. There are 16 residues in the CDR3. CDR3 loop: CASSTTSGSNTGELFF. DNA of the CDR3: TGTGCCAGCAGCACCACTAGCGGTTCGAACACCGGGGAGCTGTTTTTT. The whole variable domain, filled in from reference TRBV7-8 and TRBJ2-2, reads GAGVSQSPRYKVAKRGQDVALRCDPISGHVSLFWYQQALGQGPEFLTYFQNEAQLDKSGLPSDRFFAERPEGSVSTLKIQRTQQEDSAVYLCASSTTSGSNTGELFFGEGSRLTVL.

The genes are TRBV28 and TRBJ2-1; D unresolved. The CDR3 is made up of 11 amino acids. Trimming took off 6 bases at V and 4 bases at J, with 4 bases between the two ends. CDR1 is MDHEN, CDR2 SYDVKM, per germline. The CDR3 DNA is TGTGCCAGCAGCCAATACAATGAGCAGTTCTTC. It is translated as CASSQYNEQFF.

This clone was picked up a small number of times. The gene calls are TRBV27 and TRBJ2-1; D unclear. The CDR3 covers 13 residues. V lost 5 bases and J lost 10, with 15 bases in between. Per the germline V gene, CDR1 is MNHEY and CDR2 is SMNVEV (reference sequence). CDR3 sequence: CASSIRRVDEQFF. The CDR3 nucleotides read TGTGCCAGCAGTATACGACGAGTTGACGAGCAGTTCTTC.

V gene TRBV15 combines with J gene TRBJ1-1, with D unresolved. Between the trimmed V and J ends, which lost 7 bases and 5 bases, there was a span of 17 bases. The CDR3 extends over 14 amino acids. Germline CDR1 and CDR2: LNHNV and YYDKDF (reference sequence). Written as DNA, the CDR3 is TGTGCCACCACCCCCGACGGCATAGGGACTGAAGCTTTCTTT. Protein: CATTPDGIGTEAFF.

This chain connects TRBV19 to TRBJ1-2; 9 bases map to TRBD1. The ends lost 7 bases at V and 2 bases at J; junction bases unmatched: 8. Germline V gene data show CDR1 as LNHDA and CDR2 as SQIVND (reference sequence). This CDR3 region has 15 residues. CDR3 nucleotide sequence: TGTGCCAGTACGCAGGACAGGGGTTACAACTATGGCTACACCTTC. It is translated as CASTQDRGYNYGYTF.

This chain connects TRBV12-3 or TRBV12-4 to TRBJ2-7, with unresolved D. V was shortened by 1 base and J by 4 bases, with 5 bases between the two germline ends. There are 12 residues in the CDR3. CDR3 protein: CASSLVSYEQYF. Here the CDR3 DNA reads TGTGCCAGCAGTTTAGTTTCTTACGAGCAGTACTTC.

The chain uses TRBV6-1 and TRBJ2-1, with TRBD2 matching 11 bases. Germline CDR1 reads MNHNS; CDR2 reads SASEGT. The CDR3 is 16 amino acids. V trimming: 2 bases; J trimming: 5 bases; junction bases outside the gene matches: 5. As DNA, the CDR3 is TGTGCCAGCAGTGAAATCTTGACTAGCGGGGACAATGAGCAGTTCTTC. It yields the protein CASSEILTSGDNEQFF.

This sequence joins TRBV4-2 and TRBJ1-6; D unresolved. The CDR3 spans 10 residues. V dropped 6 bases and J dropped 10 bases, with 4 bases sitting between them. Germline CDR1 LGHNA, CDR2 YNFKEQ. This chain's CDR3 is CASRRSPLHF. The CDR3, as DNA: TGTGCCAGCAGAAGGTCACCCCTCCACTTT.